A selection of T cell receptor beta chains follows, all from one sample in a study of blood T cell repertoires in COVID-19. The protocol was immunoSEQ multiplex PCR, while the TCRdb copy is restricted to in-frame clones and leaves out a portion. This table holds about 98,000 clones, 81% found once. The sample consisted of peripheral blood. These receptors originate from a woman at least 80 years old with acute or convalescent COVID-19. The CDR3 runs from the conserved cysteine through the conserved F or W. The D gene is left open where the match is weak. Clone size is shown for a subset of rows, as once, few, many or a class of expanded clone.

d_gene: TRBD1
v_gene: TRBV5-4
abundance: .
j_gene: TRBJ2-7
CDR3aa: CASSEGGGQGSYEQYF

d_gene: .
v_gene: TRBV6-5
abundance: once
j_gene: TRBJ2-1
CDR3aa: CATRKDRLQFF

d_gene: .
v_gene: TRBV5-1
abundance: .
j_gene: TRBJ2-1
CDR3aa: CASSLATGSNEQFF

d_gene: TRBD2
v_gene: TRBV7-6
abundance: .
j_gene: TRBJ2-1
CDR3aa: CASSPRPIAGIYEQFF

d_gene: TRBD1
v_gene: TRBV19
abundance: .
j_gene: TRBJ1-5
CDR3aa: CASSMGGQGGQAQHF

d_gene: TRBD1
v_gene: TRBV6-2/TRBV6-3
abundance: .
j_gene: TRBJ1-1
CDR3aa: CASSYRQGGVETEAFF

d_gene: TRBD2
v_gene: TRBV7-3
abundance: few
j_gene: TRBJ2-1
CDR3aa: CASSLSPSGGYNEQFF

d_gene: TRBD1
v_gene: TRBV28
abundance: once
j_gene: TRBJ2-7
CDR3aa: CAIQGQGGYEQYF

d_gene: TRBD1
v_gene: TRBV6-6
abundance: .
j_gene: TRBJ2-2
CDR3aa: CASWAGQGAGGELFF

d_gene: .
v_gene: TRBV7-8
abundance: .
j_gene: TRBJ1-4
CDR3aa: CASSLAGFGEKLFF

d_gene: .
v_gene: TRBV28
abundance: .
j_gene: TRBJ1-5
CDR3aa: CASSLSGGASNQPQHF

d_gene: TRBD1
v_gene: TRBV28
abundance: .
j_gene: TRBJ1-4
CDR3aa: CASSSYRGSREKLFF

d_gene: TRBD1
v_gene: TRBV7-2
abundance: once
j_gene: TRBJ1-1
CDR3aa: CASSVTGGYEAFF

d_gene: .
v_gene: TRBV5-1
abundance: .
j_gene: TRBJ1-1
CDR3aa: CASSFGPGRTEAFF

d_gene: TRBD1
v_gene: TRBV5-4
abundance: .
j_gene: TRBJ1-2
CDR3aa: CASSSYRQGANGYTF

d_gene: .
v_gene: TRBV5-1
abundance: .
j_gene: TRBJ1-3
CDR3aa: CASSLEGRGNTIYF

d_gene: .
v_gene: TRBV10-3
abundance: few
j_gene: TRBJ1-6
CDR3aa: CAISESRDNSPLHF

d_gene: .
v_gene: TRBV11-2
abundance: .
j_gene: TRBJ1-4
CDR3aa: CASSLGTLATNEKLFF

d_gene: TRBD1
v_gene: TRBV5-1
abundance: few
j_gene: TRBJ1-5
CDR3aa: CASSPGTALNQPQHF

d_gene: TRBD1
v_gene: TRBV6-2/TRBV6-3
abundance: .
j_gene: TRBJ2-5
CDR3aa: CASSYPTGTGRGTQYF